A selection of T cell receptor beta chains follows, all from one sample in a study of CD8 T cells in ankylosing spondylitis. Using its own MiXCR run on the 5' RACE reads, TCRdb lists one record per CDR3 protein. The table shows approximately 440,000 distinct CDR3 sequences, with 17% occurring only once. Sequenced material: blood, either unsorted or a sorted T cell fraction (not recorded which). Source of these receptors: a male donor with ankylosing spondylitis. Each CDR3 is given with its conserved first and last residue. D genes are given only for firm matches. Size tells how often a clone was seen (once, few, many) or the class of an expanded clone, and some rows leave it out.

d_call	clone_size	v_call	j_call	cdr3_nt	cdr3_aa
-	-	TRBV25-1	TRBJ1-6	TGTGCCAGCAGGCTTCCGGGAGAGAATTCACCCCTCCACTTT	CASRLPGENSPLHF
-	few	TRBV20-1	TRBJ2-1	TGCAGTGCTAGAGGTCAGGGAAAAATCGCTGAGCAGTTCTTC	CSARGQGKIAEQFF
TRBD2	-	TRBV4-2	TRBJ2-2	TGTGCCAGCAGCCAGTACCTAGCGGGAGGGCCGCGTCCAAACACCGGGGAGCTGTTTTTT	CASSQYLAGGPRPNTGELFF
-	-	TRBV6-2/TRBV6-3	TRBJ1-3	TGTGCCAGCAGCAGGGGCGCGTCGGATGGAAACACCATATATTTT	CASSRGASDGNTIYF
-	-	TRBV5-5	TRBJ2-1	TGTGCCAGCAGCTCCTTCAGCGGAGCCTACAATGAGCAGTTCTTC	CASSSFSGAYNEQFF
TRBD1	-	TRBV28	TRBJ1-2	TGTGCCACGGGACAGGGGATCCTCTATGGCTACACCTTC	CATGQGILYGYTF
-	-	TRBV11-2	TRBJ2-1	TGTGCCAGCAGCCCGAACAGGGCGGGAGCCGCCTACAATGAGCAGTTCTTC	CASSPNRAGAAYNEQFF
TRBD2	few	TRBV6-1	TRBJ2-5	TGTGCCAGCAGCGAAGCAGGTAGCGGGCTCGGTCAGACCCAGTACTTC	CASSEAGSGLGQTQYF
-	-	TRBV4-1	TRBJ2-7	TGCGCCAGCAGCCAAGGGAGAAGCTCCTACGAGCAGTACTTC	CASSQGRSSYEQYF
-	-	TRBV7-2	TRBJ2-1	TGTGCCAGCAGCTTGAGGGGAGAAAATGAGTTCTTC	CASSLRGENEFF
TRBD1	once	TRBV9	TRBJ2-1	TGTGCCAGCAGCGTAGGACTGTCAGGGGGAAAAGGCAATGAGCAGTTCTTC	CASSVGLSGGKGNEQFF
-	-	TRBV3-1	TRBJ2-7	TGTGCCAGCAGCCAAGTAGCCGACGAGCAGTACTTC	CASSQVADEQYF
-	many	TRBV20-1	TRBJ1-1	TGCAGTGCTAGTGTTTGGGGTCGTGGCACTGAAGCTTTCTTT	CSASVWGRGTEAFF
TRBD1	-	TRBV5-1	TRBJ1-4	TGCGCCAGCAAGTTCAGGGGGCGGTCGAATGAAAAACTGTTTTTT	CASKFRGRSNEKLFF
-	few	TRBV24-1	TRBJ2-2	TGTGCCACCAGTGACTTAGCGGAGGGGGGCACCGGGGAGCTGTTTTTT	CATSDLAEGGTGELFF
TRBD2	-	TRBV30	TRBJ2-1	TGTGCCTGGAGTCTGACTAGCGGGAGATCCCATGAGCAGTTCTTC	CAWSLTSGRSHEQFF
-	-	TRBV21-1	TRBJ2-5	TGTGCCAGCAGCAAAGCACGGACAACCCCCCTACAAGAGACCCAGTACTTC	CASSKARTTPLQETQYF
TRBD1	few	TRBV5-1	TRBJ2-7	TGCGCCAGCAGACGACAGGGGGCAAACGAGCAGTACTTC	CASRRQGANEQYF
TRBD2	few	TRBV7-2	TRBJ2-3	TGTGCCAGCAGCCCCCGCACTAGCGGGAGGGCCTCAGATACGCAGTATTTT	CASSPRTSGRASDTQYF
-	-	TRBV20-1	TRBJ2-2	TGCAGTGCTAGAAGACCAGACACCGGGGAGCTGTTTTTT	CSARRPDTGELFF
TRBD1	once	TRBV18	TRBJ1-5	TGTGCCAGCTCACTTCTCGGGACAGCGGAACAGCCCCAGCATTTT	CASSLLGTAEQPQHF
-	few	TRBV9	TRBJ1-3	TGTGCCAGCAGCGCTGGGGACCGAAACTCTGGAAACACCATATATTTT	CASSAGDRNSGNTIYF
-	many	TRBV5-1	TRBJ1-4	TGCGCCAGCAGCTTGGAGGGCAGATCGAATGAAAAACTGTTTTTT	CASSLEGRSNEKLFF